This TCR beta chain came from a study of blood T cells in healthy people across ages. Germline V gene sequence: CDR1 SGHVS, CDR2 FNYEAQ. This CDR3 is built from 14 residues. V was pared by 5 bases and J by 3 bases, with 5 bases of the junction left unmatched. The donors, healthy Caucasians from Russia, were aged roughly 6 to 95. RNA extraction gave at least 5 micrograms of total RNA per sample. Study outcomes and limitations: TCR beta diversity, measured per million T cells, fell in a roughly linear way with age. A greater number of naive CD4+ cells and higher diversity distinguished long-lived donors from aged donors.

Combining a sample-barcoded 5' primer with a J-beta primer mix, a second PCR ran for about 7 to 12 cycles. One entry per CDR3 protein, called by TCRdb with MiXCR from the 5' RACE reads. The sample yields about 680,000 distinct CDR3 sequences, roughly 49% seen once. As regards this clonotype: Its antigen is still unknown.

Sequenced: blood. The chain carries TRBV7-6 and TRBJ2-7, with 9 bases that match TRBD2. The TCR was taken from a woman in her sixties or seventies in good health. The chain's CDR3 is CASSVSSGDYEQYF. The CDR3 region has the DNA TGTGCCAGCAGCGTTTCTAGCGGGGACTACGAGCAGTACTTC.